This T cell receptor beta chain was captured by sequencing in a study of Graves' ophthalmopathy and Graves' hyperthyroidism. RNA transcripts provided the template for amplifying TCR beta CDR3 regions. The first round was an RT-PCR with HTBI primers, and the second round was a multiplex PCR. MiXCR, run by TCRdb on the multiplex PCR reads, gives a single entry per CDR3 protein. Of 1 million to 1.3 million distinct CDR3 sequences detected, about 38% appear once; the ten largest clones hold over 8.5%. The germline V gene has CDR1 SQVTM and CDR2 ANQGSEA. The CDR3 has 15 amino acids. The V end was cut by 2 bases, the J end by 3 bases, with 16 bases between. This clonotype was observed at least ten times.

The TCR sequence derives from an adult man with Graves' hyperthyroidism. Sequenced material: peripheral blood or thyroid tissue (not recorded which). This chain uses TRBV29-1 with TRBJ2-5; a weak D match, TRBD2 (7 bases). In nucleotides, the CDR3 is TGCAGCGTTGAAACGGGGGGCTTTCGAAAAGAGACCCAGTACTTC. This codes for CSVETGGFRKETQYF.